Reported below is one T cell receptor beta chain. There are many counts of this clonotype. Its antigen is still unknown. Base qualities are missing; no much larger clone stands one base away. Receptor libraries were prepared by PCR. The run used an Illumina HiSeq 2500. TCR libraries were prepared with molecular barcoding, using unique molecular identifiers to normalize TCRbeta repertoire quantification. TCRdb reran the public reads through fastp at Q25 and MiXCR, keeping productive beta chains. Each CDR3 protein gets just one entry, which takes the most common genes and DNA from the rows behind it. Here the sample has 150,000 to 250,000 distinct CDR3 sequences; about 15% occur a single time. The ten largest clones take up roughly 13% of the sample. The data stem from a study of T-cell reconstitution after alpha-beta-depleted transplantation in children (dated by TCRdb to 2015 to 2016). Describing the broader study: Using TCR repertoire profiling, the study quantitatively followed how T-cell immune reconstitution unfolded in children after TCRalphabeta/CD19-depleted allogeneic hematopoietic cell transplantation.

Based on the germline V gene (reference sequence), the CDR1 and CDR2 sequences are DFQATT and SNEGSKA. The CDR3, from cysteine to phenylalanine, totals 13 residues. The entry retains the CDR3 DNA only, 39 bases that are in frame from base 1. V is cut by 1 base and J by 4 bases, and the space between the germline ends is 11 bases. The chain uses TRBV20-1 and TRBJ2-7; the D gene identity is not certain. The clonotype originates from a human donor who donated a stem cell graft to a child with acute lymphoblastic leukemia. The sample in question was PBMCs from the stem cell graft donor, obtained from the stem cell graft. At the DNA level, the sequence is TGCAGTGCTAGAGGCCAGCACGAGTACGAGCAGTACTTC. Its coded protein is CSARGQHEYEQYF.